The 2 T cell receptor beta chains below all came from one sample that was sequenced in a study of CD8+ T cells in alopecia areata. cDNA prepared by RNA extraction and subsequent reverse transcription served as the template for sequencing. The repertoire was sequenced with immunoSEQ multiplex PCR; TCRdb's copy has only in-frame clones and lacks some. In the table there are some 120,000 clones, around 50% of which are singletons. What was sequenced was NKG2D-low CD8+ T cells sorted from blood. The receptors were sampled from a human donor with alopecia areata.

This clone was picked up a small number of times. The chain joins TRBV29-1 to TRBJ2-6; no clear D gene. This CDR3 is 16 amino acids long. Trimming stripped 0 bases from V and 8 bases from J, with 17 bases between. In germline, CDR1 is SQVTM, CDR2 ANQGSEA. As DNA, the CDR3 is TGCAGCGTTGAAGATCTAACACCTCAGATGACCAACGTCCTGACTTTC. Protein sequence: CSVEDLTPQMTNVLTF.

With respect to this clone: Other DNA sequences within the sample encode an identical CDR3. This chain joins TRBV20-1 and TRBJ2-7; TRBD2 is a possible D gene (6 bases). The germline gives CDR1 DFQATT, CDR2 SNEGSKA (reference sequence). This CDR3 comprises 11 residues. V lost 3 bases, J lost 4 bases, and 7 bases lay in between. The CDR3 bases are TGCAGTGCTAGGGAGGGTTACGAGCAGTACTTC. Translated: CSAREGYEQYF.